This T cell receptor beta chain was recorded in a study of blood T cell repertoires in COVID-19. Overall study: From T cells, B-cell-depleted T cells, or PBMCs came the material, which was cDNA or gDNA.

This clone was detected only once. In the original workflow: Amplified reference gene primers provided the basis for estimating nucleated cell counts. The repertoire was sequenced with immunoSEQ multiplex PCR; TCRdb's copy has only in-frame clones and lacks some. The DNA gave D and trimming, while V, J and clone size come from that table. The data show 50,000 to 80,000 clones, around 89% seen once. Germline CDR1 and CDR2: SGHNT and YENEEA. The length of the CDR3 is 16 residues. V was pared by 5 bases and J by 1 base, with 8 bases of the junction left unmatched. Study members were between about 18 and 89 years old and lived in 20 to 25 US regions.

Specimen: PBMCs or T cells enriched from blood (not recorded which). The chain couples TRBV11-3 to TRBJ2-3; 8 nucleotides match TRBD1. This receptor was obtained from a woman in her thirties or forties who had recovered from COVID-19. This chain's CDR3 is CASSRSRGRGTDTQYF. CDR3 sequence (DNA): TGTGCCAGCAGCCGGTCCAGGGGGCGCGGCACAGATACGCAGTATTTT.